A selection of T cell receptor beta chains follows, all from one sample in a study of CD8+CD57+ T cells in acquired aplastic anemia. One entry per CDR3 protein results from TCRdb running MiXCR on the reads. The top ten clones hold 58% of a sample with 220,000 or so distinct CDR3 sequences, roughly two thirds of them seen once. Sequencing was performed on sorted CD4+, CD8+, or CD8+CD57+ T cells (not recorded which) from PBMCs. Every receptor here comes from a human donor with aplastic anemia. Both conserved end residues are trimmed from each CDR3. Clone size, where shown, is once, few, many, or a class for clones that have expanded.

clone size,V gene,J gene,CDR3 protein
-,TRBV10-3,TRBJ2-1,AISESAGAYLSSYNEQF
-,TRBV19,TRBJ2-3,ASSTLTSGGADTQY
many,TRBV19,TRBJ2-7,ASSMIGSGEQY
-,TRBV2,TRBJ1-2,ASSEASRTGDGYT
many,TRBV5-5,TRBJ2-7,ASSSRAGGYEQY
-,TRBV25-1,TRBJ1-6,ASTTGTGYSPLH
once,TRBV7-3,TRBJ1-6,ASSLSSYNSPLH
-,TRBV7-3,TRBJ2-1,ASSPHDRLNEQF
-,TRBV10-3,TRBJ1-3,ASTLDPGNTIY
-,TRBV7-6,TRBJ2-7,ASSKQHQLLYEQY
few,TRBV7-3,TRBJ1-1,ASRGGGSTEAF
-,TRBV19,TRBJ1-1,ASSIDRETEAF
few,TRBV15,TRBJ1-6,ATSRSEGTYNSPLH
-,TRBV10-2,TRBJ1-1,ASTFTGSTEAF
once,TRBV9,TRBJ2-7,ASSPSGRYYEQY
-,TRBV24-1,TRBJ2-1,ATKGGYNEQF
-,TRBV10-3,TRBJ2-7,ASGQGPYEQY
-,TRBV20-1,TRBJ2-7,SARDIAGHASYEQY
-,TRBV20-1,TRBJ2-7,SASPGSNTYEQY
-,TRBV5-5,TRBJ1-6,ASSLEGARGSPLH
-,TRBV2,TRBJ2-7,ASRVSRNSYEQY
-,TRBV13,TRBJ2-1,ASSDLYNEQF
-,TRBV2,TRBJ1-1,ASSSFRDRLEAF
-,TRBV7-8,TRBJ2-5,ASSLEARLPRETQY
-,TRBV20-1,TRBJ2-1,SVLHGSSYNEQF
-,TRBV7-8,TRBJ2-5,ASSVGTGQQETQY
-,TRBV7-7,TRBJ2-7,ASSLEEGQRQY
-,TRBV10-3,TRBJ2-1,AISESGEDHEQF
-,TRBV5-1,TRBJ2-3,ASSRETGSRRDTQY
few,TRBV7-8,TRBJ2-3,ASNSGTGVFGTDTQY
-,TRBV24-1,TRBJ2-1,ATSDPLANEQF
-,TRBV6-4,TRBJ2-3,ASSAGQGETDTQY
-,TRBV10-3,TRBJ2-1,AISYSGVPYNEQF
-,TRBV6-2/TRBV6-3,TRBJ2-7,ASSYSISGGARYEQY
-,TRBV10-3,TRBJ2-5,AISEPGLAGGETQY
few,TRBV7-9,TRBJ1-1,ASSLALRVRDTEAF
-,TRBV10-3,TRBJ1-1,AINRGQGDNEAF
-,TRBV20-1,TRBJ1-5,SAALRLSNQPQH
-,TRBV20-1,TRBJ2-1,SAFGTGGRNEQF
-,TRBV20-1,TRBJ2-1,SARDLARGYNEQF
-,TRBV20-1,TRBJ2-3,SALIPGLAALFTDTQY